The 27 T cell receptor beta chains below were found in one sample sequenced in a study of vaccination effects on CD4 cells after COVID-19. Sequencing used immunoSEQ multiplex PCR; TCRdb keeps in-frame clones, though not all of them. Among some 22,000 clones listed, more than 70% were seen once. Sequencing was preceded by expansion of antigen-specific CD4+ T cells with viral peptide pools in the ViraFEST assay. When 10 to 11 days of culture had elapsed, CD4+ T cells were isolated. The person's infection with SARS-CoV-2, confirmed by PCR, took place between March and December 2020. For these TCRs, the target antigens are not known. The sequencing used CD4+ T cells from PBMCs cultured with SARS-CoV-2 spike peptides, collected before COVID-19 vaccination. The receptor source for this set is a human donor who had a prior SARS-CoV-2 infection.

This clone was seen a single time. V usage is TRBV14 and J usage is TRBJ1-4; the D is unclear. V was clipped by 4 bases and J by 4 bases, with 7 bases between them. Per the germline V gene, CDR1 is SGHDN and CDR2 is FVKESK. This CDR3 has 13 amino acids. The CDR3 region has the DNA TGTGCCAGCAGCCCCCGGGGTAATGAAAAACTGTTTTTT. It translates to CASSPRGNEKLFF.

This chain joins TRBV5-5 and TRBJ1-3; D is perhaps TRBD1 (5 bases). V was shortened by 3 bases and J by 1 base, with 11 bases between the two germline ends. The CDR3 spans 15 residues. CDR1 SGHKS and CDR2 YYEKEE come from the germline V gene (reference sequence). The CDR3 DNA reads as TGTGCCAGCAGCTGGGGCTGGGAATCTGGAAACACCATATATTTT. Amino acid sequence: CASSWGWESGNTIYF.

This chain uses TRBV16 with TRBJ2-6; TRBD1 matches 7 bases. The junction had 6 bases not matched to a gene; V was cut back by 6 bases and J by 1 base. This CDR3 region has 16 residues. Per the germline V gene, CDR1 is KGHSY and CDR2 is FQNENV. CDR3 protein: CASRPRQGSGANVLTF. DNA of the CDR3: TGTGCCAGCAGACCCAGACAGGGTTCTGGGGCCAACGTCCTGACTTTC.

The genes are TRBV6-1 and TRBJ2-5, with D possibly being TRBD2 (6 bases). Germline CDR1 and CDR2: MNHNS and SASEGT. This CDR3 is 13 amino acids long. The V gene lost 3 bases and the J gene lost 7 bases, with 12 bases spanning the gap. The CDR3 DNA follows: TGTGCCAGCAGTGATTACATGGGAGGGACCCAGTACTTC. This codes for CASSDYMGGTQYF.

This chain connects TRBV27 to TRBJ1-4, with D possibly TRBD1 on 5 matching bases. The CDR3 consists of 14 residues. Germline V lookup: CDR1 MNHEY, CDR2 SMNVEV (reference sequence). Trimming shortened V by 2 bases and J by 4 bases, and 8 bases separated the two germline ends. The CDR3 DNA follows: TGTGCCAGCAGTTTACTACAGGATAATGAAAAACTGTTTTTT. Translating it yields CASSLLQDNEKLFF.

The rearrangement joins TRBV30 to TRBJ1-3; D uncertain. The CDR3 extends over 13 amino acids. Germline CDR1 GTSNPN, CDR2 SVGIG (reference sequence). Trimming took 0 bases from V and 5 from J, leaving 8 bases between them. The CDR3 spells CAWSVNWRNTIYF. The CDR3 nucleotides are TGTGCCTGGAGTGTTAATTGGCGAAACACCATATATTTT.

The chain uses TRBV2 and TRBJ1-5; D unresolved. Trimming took 6 bases from V and 3 from J, leaving 6 bases between them. Germline lookup yields CDR1 SNHLY and CDR2 FYNNEI. This CDR3 is 12 amino acids long. The CDR3 here is CASRRTNQPQHF. In DNA, the CDR3 is TGTGCCAGCAGACGGACCAATCAGCCCCAGCATTTT.

The chain combines TRBV16 with TRBJ2-3; D uncertain. The CDR3 is 15 residues long. The V gene lost 0 bases and the J gene lost 2 bases, with 9 bases spanning the gap. Looked up from germline, CDR1 is KGHSY and CDR2 is FQNENV. In DNA, the CDR3 is TGTGCCAGCAGCCAATCAAGCTATTACACAGATACGCAGTATTTT. This codes for CASSQSSYYTDTQYF.

J is TRBJ1-2 and V is TRBV7-9, with 7 positions matching TRBD1. The V gene end was trimmed by 6 bases and the J gene end by 7 bases; junction bases not matched to a gene: 14. Germline V gives CDR1 SEHNR, CDR2 FQNEAQ (reference sequence). The CDR3 spans 15 residues. The CDR3 bases are TGTGCCAGCAGAGACCTAGAGGAGGGGGCCGGTGGCTACACCTTC. Encoded protein: CASRDLEEGAGGYTF.

This sequence joins TRBV7-9 and TRBJ2-7, with D possibly TRBD1 on 5 matching bases. CDR3 length equals 17 residues. Germline lookup yields CDR1 SEHNR and CDR2 FQNEAQ (reference sequence). The V end was cut by 5 bases, the J end by 0 bases, with 20 bases between. Here the CDR3 reads CASSPTPGRASSYEQYF. The CDR3 DNA is TGTGCCAGCAGCCCCACCCCCGGCAGGGCTTCCTCCTACGAGCAGTACTTC.

The chain links TRBV7-2 to TRBJ2-7; D unclear. The germline V and J ends were trimmed by 0 bases and 2 bases, with 11 bases remaining between them. The V gene's germline CDR1 is SGHTA and CDR2 FQGNSA. The CDR3 runs 15 residues. CDR3 sequence (DNA): TGTGCCAGCAGCTTAGCGTTTTGGTCGACCTACGAGCAGTACTTC. This codes for CASSLAFWSTYEQYF.

This chain joins TRBV2 and TRBJ1-4, with a tentative D call TRBD1 (5 bases). In germline, CDR1 is SNHLY, CDR2 FYNNEI. With 11 bases removed from V and 0 bases from J, the gap between germline ends came to 19 bases. This CDR3 comprises 16 residues. CDR3 amino acids: CASLTGLGATNEKLFF. CDR3 DNA sequence: TGTGCCTCCCTTACGGGGCTGGGGGCAACTAATGAAAAACTGTTTTTT.

The chain couples TRBV19 to TRBJ1-4; the D is unclear. This CDR3 region has 13 residues. The germline V gene encodes CDR1 LNHDA and CDR2 SQIVND (reference sequence). V was shortened by 6 bases and J by 0 bases, with 5 bases between the two germline ends. CDR3 sequence (DNA): TGTGCCAGTAGCAGACCAACTAATGAAAAACTGTTTTTT. As protein: CASSRPTNEKLFF.

The V call is TRBV6-2 or TRBV6-3, the J call TRBJ2-7; 9 bases are a match to TRBD1. With 5 bases clipped from V and 4 bases from J, the junction kept 6 bases outside the gene matches. CDR1 and CDR2 from the germline V gene are MNHEY and SVGEGT. The CDR3 runs to 14 residues. This CDR3 reads CASSLTGGPYEQYF. CDR3 DNA: TGTGCCAGCAGTCTGACAGGGGGGCCGTACGAGCAGTACTTC.

By proportion, this clone is medium-sized. The rearrangement links TRBV30 to TRBJ2-7; D call uncertain. Germline loops: CDR1 GTSNPN, CDR2 SVGIG (reference sequence). The germline V and J ends were trimmed by 3 bases and 4 bases, with 10 bases remaining between them. The CDR3 consists of 12 residues. CDR3 protein: CAWSVDRYEQYF. In DNA, the CDR3 is TGTGCCTGGAGCGTAGATAGATACGAGCAGTACTTC.

This clone was observed a few times. This sequence joins TRBV4-1 and TRBJ1-1; 7 bases are shared with TRBD1. Germline V gives CDR1 MGHRA, CDR2 YSYEKL. This CDR3 comprises 16 residues. The trim removed 4 bases at V and 1 base at J, leaving 9 bases unmatched. In DNA, the CDR3 is TGCGCCAGCAGCCCCTGGTGGGGACAGCAGAACACTGAAGCTTTCTTT. Its protein is CASSPWWGQQNTEAFF.

The rearrangement links TRBV19 to TRBJ2-1; D remains unclear. The germline V gene encodes CDR1 LNHDA and CDR2 SQIVND (reference sequence). This CDR3 is 15 amino acids long. V lost 6 bases, J lost 9 bases, and 21 bases lay in between. The CDR3 protein is CASRFQAVRNGEQFF. In nucleotides, the CDR3 is TGTGCCAGTAGGTTCCAGGCCGTCCGAAATGGTGAGCAGTTCTTC.

V and J are TRBV4-2 and TRBJ1-2, with a tentative D call TRBD1 (6 bases). The length of the CDR3 is 15 residues. Between the trimmed V and J ends, which lost 0 bases and 4 bases, there was a span of 12 bases. CDR1 and CDR2 (germline): LGHNA, YNFKEQ. The CDR3 sequence is CASSQEYGGAYGYTF. The CDR3 DNA sequence: TGTGCCAGCAGCCAAGAGTACGGGGGCGCCTATGGCTACACCTTC.

The V and J genes are TRBV7-3 and TRBJ1-1; D uncertain. V was shortened by 8 bases and J by 0 bases, with 13 bases between the two germline ends. Per germline, CDR1 SGHTA and CDR2 FQGTGA. CDR3 size: 14 residues. The CDR3 DNA reads as TGTGCCAGCTCGGAGGCGGGGATGAACACTGAAGCTTTCTTT. This encodes CASSEAGMNTEAFF.

The chain recombines TRBV7-2 with TRBJ2-3; D may be TRBD1 or TRBD2 (6 bases each). V was shortened by 5 bases and J by 4 bases, with 16 bases between the two germline ends. This CDR3 is built from 15 residues. Per the germline V gene, CDR1 is SGHTA and CDR2 is FQGNSA. The CDR3 loop reads CASSNWGAGADTQYF. The CDR3 region has the DNA TGTGCCAGCAGCAACTGGGGGGCCGGCGCAGATACGCAGTATTTT.

The chain has TRBV20-1 and TRBJ2-1; D gene unclear. The V gene's germline CDR1 is DFQATT and CDR2 SNEGSKA (reference sequence). CDR3 size: 11 residues. Trimming cost V 5 bases and J 5 bases, with 7 bases left between them. The CDR3 spells CSAGSDNEQFF. The CDR3 DNA sequence: TGCAGTGCTGGTTCAGACAATGAGCAGTTCTTC.

This sequence joins TRBV5-1 and TRBJ2-7; D gene unclear. Germline CDR1 SGHRS, CDR2 YFSETQ. Trimming pared 0 bases from V and 2 bases from J, leaving 9 bases between. This CDR3 has 14 residues. CDR3 loop: CASSLVPGTYEQYF. CDR3 DNA: TGCGCCAGCAGCTTGGTTCCAGGAACCTACGAGCAGTACTTC. The complete variable domain, with remaining parts taken from reference TRBV5-1 and TRBJ2-7, reads KAGVTQTPRYLIKTRGQQVTLSCSPISGHRSVSWYQQTPGQGLQFLFEYFSETQRNKGNFPGRFSGRQFSNSRSEMNVSTLELGDSALYLCASSLVPGTYEQYFGPGTRLTVT.

V and J are TRBV5-1 and TRBJ2-2; TRBD2 aligns across 11 bases. The length of the CDR3 is 17 residues. Germline CDR1 is SGHRS and CDR2 is YFSETQ. V was pared by 1 base and J by 5 bases, with 7 bases of the junction left unmatched. The chain's CDR3 is CASSLKRLAGGTGELFF. The DNA for the CDR3 is TGCGCCAGCAGCTTGAAGCGTCTAGCGGGGGGTACCGGGGAGCTGTTTTTT.

This rearrangement joins TRBV2 to TRBJ2-7; 12 bases are shared with TRBD2. This CDR3 has 16 residues. CDR1 and CDR2 (germline): SNHLY, FYNNEI. J was trimmed by 6 bases and V by 2 bases; bases with no gene match: 8. This CDR3 reads CASSESRLAGASEQYF. CDR3 nucleotide sequence: TGTGCCAGCAGTGAATCCCGACTAGCGGGAGCGAGCGAGCAGTACTTC. The variable domain in full, with the rest retrieved from reference TRBV2 and TRBJ2-7, is EPEVTQTPSHQVTQMGQEVILRCVPISNHLYFYWYRQILGQKVEFLVSFYNNEISEKSEIFDDQFSVERPDGSNFTLKIRSTKLEDSAMYFCASSESRLAGASEQYFGPGTRLTVT.

J is TRBJ1-2 and V is TRBV19; a weak D match, TRBD1 (6 bases). V lost 9 bases to trimming and J lost 8 bases, with 25 bases between them. This CDR3 is built from 15 residues. Germline V lookup: CDR1 LNHDA, CDR2 SQIVND (reference sequence). The CDR3 bases are TGTGCCAGCACACCCGGGGGACACACCCCGCGGGGCTACACCTTC. Protein product: CASTPGGHTPRGYTF.

This clone turned up a few times. V is TRBV7-9 and J is TRBJ2-1; TRBD2 agrees at 8 bases. The CDR3 has 16 residues. The germline V gene has CDR1 SEHNR and CDR2 FQNEAQ (reference sequence). Trimming at V came to 0 bases and at J to 0 bases, leaving 1 base not matched to a gene. CDR3: CASSLALAASYNEQFF. As DNA, the CDR3 is TGTGCCAGCAGCTTAGCACTAGCGGCCTCCTACAATGAGCAGTTCTTC.

The rearrangement joins TRBV5-1 to TRBJ2-5; D may correspond to TRBD1 or TRBD2 (5 bases each). Between the trimmed V and J ends, which lost 2 bases and 5 bases, there was a span of 16 bases. In germline, CDR1 is SGHRS, CDR2 YFSETQ. This CDR3 is 15 amino acids long. The CDR3 spells CASSFGQLSGETQYF. Here the CDR3 DNA reads TGCGCCAGCAGCTTCGGACAACTGAGCGGCGAGACCCAGTACTTC.